This T cell receptor beta chain was obtained from a study of T cell responses to AZD1222 COVID-19 vaccine. This CDR3 is 13 amino acids long. Trimming removed 4 bases from V and 0 bases from J, with 6 bases in between. The V gene's germline CDR1 is SGHRS and CDR2 YFSETQ. TCRdb's table, derived via immunoSEQ multiplex PCR, lists solely in-frame clones and lacks some. The sample holds some 170,000 clones, 85% to 90% seen once. The origin of this receptor is an adult who received the MenACWY meningococcal vaccine as a control. The chain links TRBV5-1 to TRBJ2-3, with D unresolved. This sample comprised peripheral blood, obtained 28 days after the second dose of the MenACWY control vaccine. This CDR3 reads CASSPTSTDTQYF. As DNA, the CDR3 is TGCGCCAGCAGCCCCACAAGCACAGATACGCAGTATTTT.